This T cell receptor (beta chain) comes out of a study of beta chain features in type 1 diabetes. Study-wide results and limits: Resolution of whether HLA type affects TCRB rearrangement was not achieved here. PCR may have favored shorter templates equally in patients and controls. All four CD4+ subsets of Type 1 diabetes patients contained TCRB CDR3s that were moderately but significantly shorter.

This clone turned up a few times. Its target is not known. Deletions cut 3 bases from V and 6 bases from J, with 12 bases between. Looked up from germline, CDR1 is MNHEY and CDR2 is SMNVEV (reference sequence). The CDR3 extends over 14 amino acids. CD4+ cells of the naive, central memory, regulatory and stem cell-like memory types were sorted via CD45RO/CCR7/CD25/CD127/CD95/CD27. Investigators reverse transcribed all isolated RNA, so they sequenced expressed TCRB transcripts. Measured with immunoSEQ multiplex PCR; TCRdb has only the in-frame clones, and not every one. The data show 300,000 to 350,000 clones, around 9.7% seen once.

The sequenced material came from central memory CD4+ T cells from blood. The chain employs TRBV27 and TRBJ1-5; no clear D. The receptor was isolated from a man aged 25 to 40 with type 1 diabetes. The CDR3 spells CASSFGPEGQPQHF. For the CDR3, the DNA is TGTGCCAGCAGTTTTGGGCCAGAGGGTCAGCCCCAGCATTTT.